A single T cell receptor beta chain is shown here with its context. The V gene's germline CDR1 is SGHAT and CDR2 FQDESV (reference sequence). Trimming removed 4 bases at V and 0 bases at J, with 7 bases between. CDR3 length equals 15 residues. The data were obtained in a study of CDR3 diversity in severe acne. MiXCR, applied by TCRdb to the PCR reads, yields one record per CDR3 protein. The sample contains approximately 84,000 distinct CDR3 sequences, under 65% of which appear only once. Sequencing was done on a sample of blood. The rearrangement links TRBV11-1 to TRBJ2-6; D is ambiguous. This sequence originates from a male donor in good health, without acne. CDR3: CASSSQSSGANVLTF. The DNA of the CDR3 is TGTGCCAGCAGCTCTCAGAGCTCTGGGGCCAACGTCCTGACTTTC.